This entry lists 2 T cell receptor beta chains sequenced from one sample in a study of early stage breast cancer tumors. TCRdb's copy holds only in-frame clones and misses some; the assay was immunoSEQ multiplex PCR. Of 45,000 to 65,000 clones in the sample, about three quarters are singletons; the top ten hold 3.4%. The sequencing input was blood. The receptor source for this set is a person aged 35 to 50 with breast cancer.

V gene TRBV6-5 combines with J gene TRBJ2-7; D may correspond to TRBD1 or TRBD2 (5 bases each). In germline, CDR1 is MNHEY, CDR2 SVGAGI. Trimming shortened V by 8 bases and J by 3 bases, and 14 bases separated the two germline ends. CDR3 size: 13 residues. CDR3 bases: TGTGCCAGCGGACCGGGACCTCGCTACGAGCAGTACTTC. This translates into CASGPGPRYEQYF.

The CDR3 DNA reads as TGTGCCAGCAGCTCTACCTCCGGACATGGGAAACTGTTTTTT. Its protein is CASSSTSGHGKLFF. The chain is built from TRBV6-6 and TRBJ1-4; perhaps TRBD1 as D (5 bases). The CDR3 contains 14 residues. Trimming pared 6 bases from V and 11 bases from J, leaving 19 bases between. Germline-derived CDR1 and CDR2 are MNHNY and SVGAGI (reference sequence).